Shown below are 6 T cell receptor beta chains from a single sample sequenced in a study of regulatory T cells in long-lasting Graves disease. Noted time point: newly diagnosed GD, antithyroid drugs for less than 3 months. Scientists built the TCR library using RNA that was extracted from PBMCs. According to the study, TCR beta libraries were built with iRepertoire HTBI primers and CDR3-region Arm-PCR. One entry per CDR3 protein, called by TCRdb with MiXCR from the multiplex PCR reads. The sample yields some 460,000 distinct CDR3 sequences, about 16% seen once. The data also belong to a second study, concerning T cells in Graves' hyperthyroidism and ophthalmopathy.

Material: peripheral blood mononuclear cells (PBMCs), obtained at new diagnosis, from a patient treated with antithyroid drugs. These receptors were obtained from a man aged 35 to 55 with Graves disease.

This clonotype was seen repeatedly, ten times or more. The chain links TRBV5-1 to TRBJ1-2, with D possibly being TRBD1 (5 bases). CDR3 size: 14 residues. Germline V CDR1 and CDR2: SGHRS, YFSETQ. Deletions cut 0 bases from V and 1 base from J, with 7 bases between. The DNA of the CDR3 is TGCGCCAGCAGCTTGGGAGACAGTAACTATGGCTACACCTTC. It codes for CASSLGDSNYGYTF.

This clonotype was detected only a few times. This chain links TRBV9 with TRBJ1-1, with no clear D. CDR1 is SGDLS, CDR2 YYNGEE, per germline. The CDR3 spans 13 residues. With 4 bases removed from V and 4 bases from J, the gap between germline ends came to 11 bases. The CDR3 DNA reads TGTGCCAGCAGCCCCGGGAGCCCCACTGAAGCTTTCTTT. Protein: CASSPGSPTEAFF.

This chain links TRBV5-4 with TRBJ2-1, with D perhaps matching TRBD1 (6 bases). Germline values: CDR1 SGHNT, CDR2 YYREEE (reference sequence). V was pared by 1 base and J by 7 bases, with 15 bases between. This CDR3 has 15 residues. The CDR3: CASSLNQGNRNEQFF. The CDR3 DNA follows: TGTGCCAGCAGCTTGAATCAGGGGAATAGGAATGAGCAGTTCTTC. The full variable domain, completed using reference TRBV5-4 and TRBJ2-1, is ETGVTQSPTHLIKTRGQQVTLRCSSQSGHNTVSWYQQALGQGPQFIFQYYREEENGRGNFPPRFSGLQFPNYSSELNVNALELDDSALYLCASSLNQGNRNEQFFGPGTRLTVL.

This clonotype was detected only a few times. The chain links TRBV7-2 to TRBJ2-7; TRBD1 is a possible D gene (5 bases). The ends were cut back, 2 bases at V and 5 bases at J, with 10 bases in the middle. This CDR3 has 13 amino acids. Germline assignment: CDR1 SGHTA and CDR2 FQGNSA. The CDR3 region is CASSLPWGHEQYF. The CDR3 nucleotides read TGTGCCAGCAGCTTACCCTGGGGCCACGAGCAGTACTTC.

This clonotype was detected many times. The V and J genes are TRBV2 and TRBJ1-1; D gene unclear. The CDR3 length is 13 residues. Trimming pared 4 bases from V and 3 bases from J, leaving 9 bases between. Germline V lookup: CDR1 SNHLY, CDR2 FYNNEI. CDR3 protein: CASSVETDTEAFF. CDR3 in DNA: TGTGCCAGCAGTGTTGAGACGGACACTGAAGCTTTCTTT.

There are many counts of this clonotype. V usage is TRBV12-3 or TRBV12-4 and J usage is TRBJ2-7; tentative D call: TRBD2 (6 bases). The CDR3 loop spans 12 amino acids. The V and J ends lost 6 bases and 6 bases respectively, with 12 bases between them. Here the CDR3 reads CASSPGLREQYF. The CDR3 DNA follows: TGTGCCAGCAGCCCGGGACTCCGCGAGCAGTACTTC.